The 12 T cell receptor beta chains below were found in one sample sequenced in a study of monozygotic twins with inflammatory bowel disease. No DNA is given; TCRdb re-called the 5' RACE reads and lists each CDR3 protein once. Its clone listing holds 350,000 to 550,000 distinct CDR3 sequences. The sample was blood. The receptors shown here come from a human donor with ulcerative colitis or Crohn's disease, or a healthy co-twin of an affected twin (not recorded which).

The chain employs TRBV7-9 and TRBJ1-2. The CDR3 spans 14 residues. Germline values: CDR1 SEHNR, CDR2 FQNEAQ (reference sequence). This CDR3 reads CASSPAGEGYGYTF.

The CDR3 reads CTSSTNAQAATDTQYF. The chain joins TRBV18 to TRBJ2-3. This CDR3 comprises 16 residues. Germline V gene lookup returns CDR1 KGHSH and CDR2 LQKENI.

The chain is built from TRBV24-1 and TRBJ2-1; absent DNA, TCRdb's TRBD2 call cannot be checked. The CDR3 runs to 15 residues. Looked up from germline, CDR1 is KGHDR and CDR2 is SFDVKD. The CDR3 sequence is CATSPTSGSNNEQFF.

V usage is TRBV11-3 and J usage is TRBJ1-1; TCRdb names TRBD1, which stays unverified in the absence of DNA. Per germline, CDR1 SGHNT and CDR2 YENEEA. The length of the CDR3 is 14 residues. CDR3 loop: CASSLGRGNTEAFF. Full variable domain (rest looked up from reference TRBV11-3 and TRBJ1-1): EAGVVQSPRYKIIEKKQPVAFWCNPISGHNTLYWYLQNLGQGPELLIRYENEEAVDDSQLPKDRFSAERLKGVDSTLKIQPAELGDSAVYLCASSLGRGNTEAFFGQGTRLTVV.

V and J are TRBV7-8 and TRBJ2-3; lacking DNA, the TRBD1 call made by TCRdb goes unchecked. Germline-derived CDR1 and CDR2 are SGHVS and FQNEAQ. The CDR3 covers 17 residues. CDR3 in amino acids: CASSLSDRGSWTDTQYF.

The rearrangement links TRBV5-1 to TRBJ2-3; as DNA is missing, the TRBD1 call by TCRdb cannot be tested. This CDR3 is 14 amino acids long. Germline values: CDR1 SGHRS, CDR2 YFSETQ. Here the CDR3 reads CASSVGRAMDTQYF.

V and J are TRBV30 and TRBJ2-7; TCRdb lists TRBD1, though no DNA is available to test this call. This CDR3 spans 14 amino acids. Germline CDR1 is GTSNPN and CDR2 is SVGIG (reference sequence). CDR3 amino acids: CAWSTETGFYEQYF.

J is TRBJ2-4 and V is TRBV29-1. Germline-derived CDR1 and CDR2 are SQVTM and ANQGSEA. The CDR3 is 11 residues long. The CDR3 reads CSVEVENIQYF.

This CDR3 reads CASSFRDRGAEQYF. The chain carries TRBV12-3 or TRBV12-4 and TRBJ2-7; the D gene TCRdb calls, TRBD1, cannot be checked with no DNA. The CDR3 length is 14 residues.

The chain recombines TRBV20-1 with TRBJ2-7. Germline CDR1 is DFQATT and CDR2 is SNEGSKA (reference sequence). The CDR3 contains 11 residues. The CDR3 here is CSASERDEQYF.

The J gene is TRBJ2-3, the V gene TRBV19; TCRdb outputs TRBD1, but without DNA this stays unchecked. This CDR3 spans 16 amino acids. The V gene's germline CDR1 is LNHDA and CDR2 SQIVND (reference sequence). The CDR3 sequence: CASSRILRGPTDTQYF.

The chain joins TRBV5-6 to TRBJ2-2; checking the TCRdb D call of TRBD1 is not possible without DNA. CDR1 is SGHDT and CDR2 is YYEEEE in the germline V gene. This CDR3 is built from 15 residues. CDR3 region: CASSLRQGRNGELFF.